Presented here are 12 T cell receptor beta chains from one specimen sequenced in a study of cytomegalovirus exposure and HLA in healthy donors. The study ran its PCR with 60 Vbeta and 13 Jbeta primers. Some clones are missing from TCRdb's copy, which holds only in-frame ones; the method was immunoSEQ multiplex PCR. This table holds some 110,000 clones, approximately 70% found once. Input material: PBMCs. These receptors were taken from a man aged 25 to 40 in good health and CMV-seropositive.

The chain combines TRBV30 with TRBJ1-5; TRBD1 might be the D (5 bases). Trimming pared 2 bases from V and 6 bases from J, leaving 8 bases between. Germline CDR1 reads GTSNPN; CDR2 reads SVGIG (reference sequence). CDR3 size: 12 residues. The CDR3 region has the DNA TGTGCCTGGAGTCCCCAGGGTCAGCCCCAGCATTTT. Its translation is CAWSPQGQPQHF.

This sequence joins TRBV9 and TRBJ2-7; D may be TRBD1 (5 bases). Trimming removed 1 base at V and 4 bases at J, with 12 bases between. The V gene's germline CDR1 is SGDLS and CDR2 YYNGEE. This CDR3 spans 14 amino acids. The CDR3 loop is CASSVRGAGYEQYF. The CDR3 nucleotides read TGTGCCAGCAGCGTAAGGGGCGCAGGATACGAGCAGTACTTC.

The chain uses TRBV19 and TRBJ1-1; D is undetermined. This CDR3 contains 15 residues. Germline values: CDR1 LNHDA, CDR2 SQIVND (reference sequence). The V gene lost 0 bases and the J gene lost 0 bases, with 8 bases spanning the gap. The CDR3 loop is CASSIDRVMNTEAFF. CDR3 nucleotides: TGTGCCAGTAGTATAGATCGGGTCATGAACACTGAAGCTTTCTTT.

The J gene is TRBJ2-5, the V gene TRBV4-2, with 12 bases aligning to TRBD2. Germline V gene lookup returns CDR1 LGHNA and CDR2 YNFKEQ. With 5 bases clipped from V and 6 bases from J, the junction kept 13 bases outside the gene matches. The length of the CDR3 is 17 residues. The CDR3 DNA is TGTGCCAGCAGCAAAGCCACTAGCGGGGGGTTGGGGCAGACCCAGTACTTC. It encodes CASSKATSGGLGQTQYF.

The sample holds a few counts of this clone. The chain couples TRBV7-2 to TRBJ1-1, with D possibly being TRBD1 (5 bases). Trimming cost V 1 base and J 5 bases, with 8 bases left between them. From germline, CDR1 is SGHTA and CDR2 FQGNSA. The CDR3 spans 13 residues. The CDR3 spells CASSLVQVTEAFF. The CDR3 region has the DNA TGTGCCAGCAGCTTAGTACAGGTAACTGAAGCTTTCTTT.

The CDR3 protein is CSVEGLAGVGETQYF. For the CDR3, the DNA is TGCAGCGTTGAAGGACTAGCGGGAGTCGGGGAGACCCAGTACTTC. This rearrangement joins TRBV29-1 to TRBJ2-5; 12 bases align to TRBD2. V lost 1 base and J lost 5; bases outside the gene matches: 5. The CDR3 loop spans 15 amino acids. Looked up from germline, CDR1 is SQVTM and CDR2 is ANQGSEA.

The chain combines TRBV30 with TRBJ1-6, with D hard to call. V lost 5 bases to trimming and J lost 8 bases, with 7 bases between them. The CDR3 is made up of 11 amino acids. CDR1 is GTSNPN and CDR2 is SVGIG in the germline V gene (reference sequence). CDR3 bases: TGTGCCTGGGATGAGGATTCACCCCTCCACTTT. Its protein is CAWDEDSPLHF.

V is TRBV19 and J is TRBJ1-1; a possible D gene is TRBD1 (5 bases). This CDR3 contains 15 residues. Germline values: CDR1 LNHDA, CDR2 SQIVND (reference sequence). The V end lost 4 bases, the J end lost 9 bases, and 21 bases lay between the germline ends. CDR3 sequence reads: CASSTGRGASDQAFF. CDR3 DNA: TGTGCCAGTAGTACAGGGAGGGGCGCCTCAGACCAAGCTTTCTTT.

The CDR3 DNA reads TGTGCCAGCAGTGATCCCGGGATTAATGAAAAACTGTTTTTT. As protein: CASSDPGINEKLFF. This rearrangement joins TRBV2 to TRBJ1-4; no firm D call. V was shortened by 3 bases and J by 4 bases, with 9 bases between the two germline ends. The CDR3 length is 14 residues. The germline CDR1 and CDR2 sequences are SNHLY and FYNNEI.

In this sample, this clone turned up once. This chain uses TRBV9 with TRBJ1-4, with 9 positions matching TRBD1. This CDR3 spans 14 amino acids. Trimming took 3 bases from V and 6 from J; bases not matched to a gene: 3. Germline V gives CDR1 SGDLS, CDR2 YYNGEE. CDR3 region: CASSGRTGDEKLFF. The CDR3 DNA reads TGTGCCAGCAGCGGACGGACAGGGGATGAAAAACTGTTTTTT.

CDR3 sequence reads: CASSQREGTDTQYF. As DNA, the CDR3 is TGTGCCAGCAGCCAACGGGAGGGCACAGATACGCAGTATTTT. This chain joins TRBV6-4 and TRBJ2-3; 7 bases map to TRBD2. Losses at the gene ends were 6 bases for V and 1 base for J; bases not matched to a gene: 4. The CDR3 consists of 14 residues. Germline V gene data show CDR1 as MRHNA and CDR2 as SNTAGT.

In this sample, this clone turned up a few times. V gene TRBV5-1 combines with J gene TRBJ2-5; the match to TRBD2 covers 11 bases. Trimming took 3 bases from V and 3 from J; bases not matched to a gene: 10. CDR1 SGHRS and CDR2 YFSETQ come from the germline V gene. This CDR3 has 17 amino acids. The CDR3 bases are TGCGCCAGCAGCTCTATTCCTCCGGGACTAGCGGAAGAGACCCAGTACTTC. Translating it yields CASSSIPPGLAEETQYF.